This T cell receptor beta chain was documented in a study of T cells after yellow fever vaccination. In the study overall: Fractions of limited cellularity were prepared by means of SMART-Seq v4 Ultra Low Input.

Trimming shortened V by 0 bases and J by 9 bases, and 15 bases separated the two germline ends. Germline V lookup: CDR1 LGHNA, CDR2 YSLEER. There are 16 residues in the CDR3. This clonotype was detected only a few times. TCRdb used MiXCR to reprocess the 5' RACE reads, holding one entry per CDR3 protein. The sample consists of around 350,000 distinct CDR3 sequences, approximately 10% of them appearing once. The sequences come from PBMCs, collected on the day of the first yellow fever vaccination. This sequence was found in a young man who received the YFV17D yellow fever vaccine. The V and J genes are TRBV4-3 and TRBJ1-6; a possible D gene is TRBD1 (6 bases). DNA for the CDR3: TGCGCCAGCAGCCAAGATTCAGGGGTTAAGATTTCACCCCTCCACTTT. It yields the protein CASSQDSGVKISPLHF.